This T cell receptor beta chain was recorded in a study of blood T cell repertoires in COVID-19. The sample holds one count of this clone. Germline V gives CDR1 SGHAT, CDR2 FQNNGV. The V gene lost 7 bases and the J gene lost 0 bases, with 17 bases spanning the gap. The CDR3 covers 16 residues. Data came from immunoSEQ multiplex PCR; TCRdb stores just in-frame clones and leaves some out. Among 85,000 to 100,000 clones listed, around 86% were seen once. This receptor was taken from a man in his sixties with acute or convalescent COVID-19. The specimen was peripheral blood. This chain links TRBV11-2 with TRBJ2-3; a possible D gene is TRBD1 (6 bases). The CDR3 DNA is TGTGCCAGCACCCGACAGGCTGCCACTAGCACAGATACGCAGTATTTT. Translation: CASTRQAATSTDTQYF. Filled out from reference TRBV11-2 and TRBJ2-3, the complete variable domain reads EAGVAQSPRYKIIEKRQSVAFWCNPISGHATLYWYQQILGQGPKLLIQFQNNGVVDDSQLPKDRFSAERLKGVDSTLKIQPAKLEDSAVYLCASTRQAATSTDTQYFGPGTRLTVL.